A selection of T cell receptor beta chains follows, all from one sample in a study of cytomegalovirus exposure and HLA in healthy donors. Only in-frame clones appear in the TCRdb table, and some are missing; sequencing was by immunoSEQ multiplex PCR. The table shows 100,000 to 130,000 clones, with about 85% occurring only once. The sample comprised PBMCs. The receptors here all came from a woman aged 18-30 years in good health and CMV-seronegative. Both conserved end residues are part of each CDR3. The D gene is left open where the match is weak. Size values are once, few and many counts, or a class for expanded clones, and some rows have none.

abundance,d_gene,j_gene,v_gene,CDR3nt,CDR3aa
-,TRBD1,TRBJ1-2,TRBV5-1,TGCGCCAGCAGCTTGTTGACAGGGGAAGGCTACACCTTC,CASSLLTGEGYTF
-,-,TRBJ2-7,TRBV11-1,TGTGCCAGCAGCTTAGAACGGGGTTACTACGAGCAGTACTTC,CASSLERGYYEQYF
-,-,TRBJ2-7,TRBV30,TGTGCCTGGAGTGTACGGAGGGTAGGCGAGCAGTACTTC,CAWSVRRVGEQYF
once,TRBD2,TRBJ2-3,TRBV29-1,TGCAGCGGGGGACTAGCGGTACCGAGTGAAGATACGCAGTATTTT,CSGGLAVPSEDTQYF
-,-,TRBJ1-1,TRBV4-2,TGTGCCAGCAGCCAAGAGTCGGGCGGGGGGGGGTTAGGTGGTACTGAAGCTTTCTTT,CASSQESGGGGLGGTEAFF
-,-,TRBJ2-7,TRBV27,TGTGCCAGCAGTTTATTATCTGGGCAGCTCCTCCACGAGCAGTACTTC,CASSLLSGQLLHEQYF
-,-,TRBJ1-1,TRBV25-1,TGTGCCAGCAGTGAATGGGTAGGGGGAAAGGACACTGAAGCTTTCTTT,CASSEWVGGKDTEAFF
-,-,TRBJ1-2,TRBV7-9,TGTGCCAGCAGCTTAGCAGGGAGCAACTATGGCTACACCTTC,CASSLAGSNYGYTF
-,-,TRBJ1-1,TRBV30,TGTGCCTGGACAGGGCAGAACACTGAAGCTTTCTTT,CAWTGQNTEAFF
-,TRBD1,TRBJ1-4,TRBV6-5,TGTGCCAGCAGTCCCCGGGACAGGGTTAATGAAAAACTGTTTTTT,CASSPRDRVNEKLFF
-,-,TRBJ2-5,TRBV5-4,TGTGCCAGCAGCTTTTACCTCTACGGGACCCAGTACTTC,CASSFYLYGTQYF
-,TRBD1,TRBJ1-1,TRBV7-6,TGTGCCAGCAGCCCCAGTCTAGGTGACAGGGTCGAGATGAACACTGAAGCTTTCTTT,CASSPSLGDRVEMNTEAFF
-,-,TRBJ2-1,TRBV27,TGTGCCAGCGCTGGACAGTTCTACAATGAGCAGTTCTTC,CASAGQFYNEQFF
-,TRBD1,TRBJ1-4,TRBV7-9,TGTGCCAGCAGCTTAGTGGGCAGGGGGGCTGAAAAACTGTTTTTT,CASSLVGRGAEKLFF
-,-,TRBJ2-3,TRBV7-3,TGTGCCAGCAGCCCCGGGGAGCCGAGAGGTACGCAGTATTTT,CASSPGEPRGTQYF
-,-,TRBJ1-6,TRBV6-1,TGTGCCAGCACCGCGAGGAGGGAAGTATCACCCCTCCACTTT,CASTARREVSPLHF
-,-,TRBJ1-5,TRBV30,TGTGCCTGGACCGGGGGAGGGAATCAGCCCCAGCATTTT,CAWTGGGNQPQHF
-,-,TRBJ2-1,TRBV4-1,TGCGCCAGCAGCCGAGACAGTCTACAGATTCCTAATGAGCAGTTCTTC,CASSRDSLQIPNEQFF
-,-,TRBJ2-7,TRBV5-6,TGTGCCAGCAGCTCGACAGGCCACCTGTACGAGCAGTACTTC,CASSSTGHLYEQYF
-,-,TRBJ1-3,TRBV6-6,TGTGCCAGCAGTTACAGGAGAGACCGTGCTGGAAACACCATATATTTT,CASSYRRDRAGNTIYF
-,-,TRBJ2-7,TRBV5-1,TGCGCCAGCAGCAGGGACTCTCCCTACGAGCAGTACTTC,CASSRDSPYEQYF
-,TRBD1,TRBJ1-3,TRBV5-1,TGCGCCAGCAGCTTGGAGGGGGACAGCCGAAGAAACACCATATATTTT,CASSLEGDSRRNTIYF
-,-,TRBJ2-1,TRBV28,TGTGCCAGCAGTTGGGTTCGGGACTTAGGTCAAAGGGATGAGCAGTTCTTC,CASSWVRDLGQRDEQFF
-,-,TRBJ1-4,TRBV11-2,TGTGCCAGCAGCTTAGAAAGGGGAAAACTGTTTTTT,CASSLERGKLFF
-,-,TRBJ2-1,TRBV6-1,TGTGCCAGCAGTGATGGGCCAGGGTCCAATGAGCAGTTCTTC,CASSDGPGSNEQFF
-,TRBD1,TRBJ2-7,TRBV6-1,TGTGCCAGCAGTGAAGCATCGGGACAGGGGCACTACGAGCAGTACTTC,CASSEASGQGHYEQYF
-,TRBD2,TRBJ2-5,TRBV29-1,TGCAGCGTTGAAGGGACTAGCGGGGCCCCGGGGAAAGAGACCCAGTACTTC,CSVEGTSGAPGKETQYF
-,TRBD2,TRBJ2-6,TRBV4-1,TGCGCCAGCAGCCAAGCGGGGAGGGCTCCGCTTGGGGCCAACGTCCTGACTTTC,CASSQAGRAPLGANVLTF
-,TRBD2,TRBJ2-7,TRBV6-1,TGTGCCAGCAGTGAAGAGGCTAGCGGGGGATACGAGCAGTACTTC,CASSEEASGGYEQYF
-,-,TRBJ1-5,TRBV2,TGTGCCAGCAGTGAAAACAGGAGAGGCAATCAGCCCCAGCATTTT,CASSENRRGNQPQHF
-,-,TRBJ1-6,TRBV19,TGTGCCAGTAGTACCCCGAATTCACCCCTCCACTTT,CASSTPNSPLHF
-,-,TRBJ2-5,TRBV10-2,TGCGCCAGCAGTGACTACAGATCCTTCCAAGAGACCCAGTACTTC,CASSDYRSFQETQYF
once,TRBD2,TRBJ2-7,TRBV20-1,TGCAGTGTCCGGGGGGCCTACGAGCAGTACTTC,CSVRGAYEQYF
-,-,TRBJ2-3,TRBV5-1,TGCGCCAGCAGCCCCGGAACTACCCTTTCTGATACGCAGTATTTT,CASSPGTTLSDTQYF
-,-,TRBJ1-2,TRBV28,TGTGCCAGCAGTTTATACAGTCTTGGCTACACCTTC,CASSLYSLGYTF
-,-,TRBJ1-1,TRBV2,TGTGCCAGCAGTGGGAGTATAACCGACTACACTGAAGCTTTCTTT,CASSGSITDYTEAFF
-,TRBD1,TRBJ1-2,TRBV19,TGTGCCAGCCGGGACAGGGGTGGTGCTAACTATGGCTACACCTTC,CASRDRGGANYGYTF
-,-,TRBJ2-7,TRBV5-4,TGTGCCAGCAGCGCGGTCGAGACAGGTAGGGACTACGAGCAGTACTTC,CASSAVETGRDYEQYF
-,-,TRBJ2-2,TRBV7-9,TGTGCCAGCAGCTTTGCGTTCACCGGGGAGCTGTTTTTT,CASSFAFTGELFF
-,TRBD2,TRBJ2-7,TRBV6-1,TGTGCCACCTGCGGGAGGGGCTATTTTTACGAGCAGTACTTC,CATCGRGYFYEQYF
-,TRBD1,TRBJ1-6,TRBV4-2,TGTGCCAGCAGCCAGTTGGCAGGGGGTTCACCCCTCCACTTT,CASSQLAGGSPLHF
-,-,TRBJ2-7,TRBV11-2,TGTGCCAGCAGCAACCTCCGGCAGGGTAGCCACGAGCAGTACTTC,CASSNLRQGSHEQYF